Given below is one T cell receptor beta chain in context. Trimming cost V 0 bases and J 1 base, with 7 bases left between them. Per the germline V gene, CDR1 is SGDLS and CDR2 is YYNGEE. The CDR3 is made up of 14 amino acids. This record belongs to a study of blood T cell repertoires in COVID-19. As for the study in general: PBMCs, B-cell-depleted T cells, or T cells provided the cDNA or gDNA that made up the material.

As handled by the study authors: By means of reference gene primer amplification, nucleated cell counts were estimated. Only in-frame clones appear in the TCRdb table, and some are missing; sequencing was by immunoSEQ multiplex PCR. The DNA gave D and trimming, while V, J and clone size come from that table. The table has approximately 89,000 clones, 75% to 85% seen once; the top ten hold approximately 24%. The receptor was derived from a man aged 65 to 79 with acute or convalescent COVID-19. Sequencing used peripheral blood. The chain uses TRBV9 and TRBJ2-5; D is unresolved. The CDR3 loop is CASSVGGLQETQYF. The CDR3 bases are TGTGCCAGCAGCGTAGGCGGCCTCCAAGAGACCCAGTACTTC. The whole variable domain, filled in from reference TRBV9 and TRBJ2-5, reads DSGVTQTPKHLITATGQRVTLRCSPRSGDLSVYWYQQSLDQGLQFLIQYYNGEERAKGNILERFSAQQFPDLHSELNLSSLELGDSALYFCASSVGGLQETQYFGPGTRLLVL.